Listed below are T cell receptor beta chains from one sample, sequenced in a study of neurological immune-mediated disorders. TCRdb recomputed calls from the 5' RACE reads with MiXCR, one row per CDR3 protein. The sample lists roughly 55,000 distinct CDR3 sequences; roughly 17% were seen once. Material for sequencing was PBMCs. These receptors were taken from a man between 60 and 75 years old in good health. Each CDR3 is given with its conserved first and last residue. A D gene is named only where the DNA matches it firmly. Clone size appears in some rows only: once, few, many, or a class for an expanded clone.

>TRBV5-1|TRBJ1-6|.|many
TGCGCCAGCAGCTTGGGAACAAGGAGGGAGAATTCACCCCTCCACTTT
CASSLGTRRENSPLHF
>TRBV5-1|TRBJ1-2|.|many
TGCGCCAGCAGCTTCCCAGGGGATCACTATGGCTACACCTTC
CASSFPGDHYGYTF
>TRBV6-1|TRBJ2-7|TRBD1|many
TGTGCCGGGACCTCGGGGACAGGGACCTACGAGCAGTACTTC
CAGTSGTGTYEQYF
>TRBV10-3|TRBJ2-2|.|.
TGTGCCATCAGTGAGTCGGGGGGCCGGGGGACCGGGGAGCTGTTTTTT
CAISESGGRGTGELFF
>TRBV20-1|TRBJ2-1|.|many
TGCAGTGCTAGACAGGCCGCCTCCCGTTATGAGCAGTTCTTC
CSARQAASRYEQFF
>TRBV5-1|TRBJ1-4|.|many
TGCGCCAGCAGCTTGGGACAGCTCGCAACTAATGAAAAACTGTTTTTT
CASSLGQLATNEKLFF
>TRBV20-1|TRBJ1-5|TRBD1|many
TGCAGTGCCCCTTCCGGGACAGGCTTCAATCAGCCCCAGCATTTT
CSAPSGTGFNQPQHF
>TRBV15|TRBJ2-7|TRBD2|once
TGTGCCACCAGCAGAGATACTAGCGGCTCCTACGAGCAGTACTTC
CATSRDTSGSYEQYF
>TRBV14|TRBJ2-7|.|many
TGTGCCAGCAGCCAAGGTATCAGGGCCGGTTACGAGCAGTACTTC
CASSQGIRAGYEQYF
>TRBV3-1|TRBJ1-1|.|many
TGTGCCAGCAGCCAAACCGGCCGGAACACTGAAGCTTTCTTT
CASSQTGRNTEAFF
>TRBV4-2|TRBJ2-7|.|many
TGTGCCAGCAGCCAAGACGGCGGAGGGGCCTACGAGCAGTACTTC
CASSQDGGGAYEQYF
>TRBV3-1|TRBJ1-2|.|few
TGTGCCAGCAGCGGCCAGGGCGGAGGCTACACCTTC
CASSGQGGGYTF
>TRBV18|TRBJ2-1|TRBD2|.
TGTGCCAGCTCACCACCCGGAGGACTAGTCAATGAGCAGTTCTTC
CASSPPGGLVNEQFF
>TRBV18|TRBJ1-5|TRBD1|few
TGTGCCAGCTCACCGACAGGGGGCAATCAGTCCCAGCATTTT
CASSPTGGNQSQHF
>TRBV28|TRBJ2-1|TRBD2|many
TGTGCCAGCAGTTCGCTGGGACTAGCGGGAAGTGCTTCGGGGTTCTTC
CASSSLGLAGSASGFF
>TRBV20-1|TRBJ2-7|.|many
TGCAGTGCTAGAGTCACTGGGGGGTTAAACGAGCAGTACTTC
CSARVTGGLNEQYF
>TRBV4-1|TRBJ2-7|TRBD2|.
TGCGCCAGCAGCCGAACAGCGGGAAGCTACGAGCAGTACTTC
CASSRTAGSYEQYF
>TRBV11-2|TRBJ1-4|.|many
TGTGCCAGCAGCCAGCTGGTGCGGGTTCCTAATGAAAAACTGTTTTTT
CASSQLVRVPNEKLFF
>TRBV7-8|TRBJ2-7|TRBD1|many
TGTGCCAGCACCACCGGGACAGGGGGCGAGCAGTACTTC
CASTTGTGGEQYF
>TRBV29-1|TRBJ2-2|.|many
TGCAGCGTTGATGAGGGAGGTGGTACCGGGGAGCTGTTTTTT
CSVDEGGGTGELFF
>TRBV20-1|TRBJ1-2|.|many
TGCAGTGCTAGGGTCACAGGGGGCTACACCTTC
CSARVTGGYTF
>TRBV3-1|TRBJ1-2|TRBD1|many
TGTGCCAGCAGGGAGACCGGGACAGGGAACTATGGCTACACCTTC
CASRETGTGNYGYTF
>TRBV9|TRBJ2-5|TRBD2|medium-sized
TGTGCCAGCAGCGTAGCACTAGCGGGAATCGAGACCCAGTACTTC
CASSVALAGIETQYF
>TRBV29-1|TRBJ1-5|.|many
TGCAGCGTTGTTGAACAGTCCAATCAGCCCCAGCATTTT
CSVVEQSNQPQHF
>TRBV29-1|TRBJ1-1|.|many
TGCAGCTCTACCCAAGGCTATGAAGCTTTCTTT
CSSTQGYEAFF
>TRBV7-2|TRBJ2-1|.|many
TGTGCCAGCAGCTTCTATCGGGAGCGAAATGAGCAGTTCTTC
CASSFYRERNEQFF
>TRBV6-2/TRBV6-3|TRBJ1-1|.|many
TGTGCCAGCAGTTACAGTCGGGGTTTAGCTGAAGCTTTCTTT
CASSYSRGLAEAFF
>TRBV11-2|TRBJ1-2|.|.
TGTGCCAGCAGCGCCGGCGCGGGGGGCTACACCTTC
CASSAGAGGYTF
>TRBV12-3/TRBV12-4|TRBJ2-1|.|.
TGTGCCAGCAGTCGGGACCGGCGGAATGAGCAGTTCTTC
CASSRDRRNEQFF